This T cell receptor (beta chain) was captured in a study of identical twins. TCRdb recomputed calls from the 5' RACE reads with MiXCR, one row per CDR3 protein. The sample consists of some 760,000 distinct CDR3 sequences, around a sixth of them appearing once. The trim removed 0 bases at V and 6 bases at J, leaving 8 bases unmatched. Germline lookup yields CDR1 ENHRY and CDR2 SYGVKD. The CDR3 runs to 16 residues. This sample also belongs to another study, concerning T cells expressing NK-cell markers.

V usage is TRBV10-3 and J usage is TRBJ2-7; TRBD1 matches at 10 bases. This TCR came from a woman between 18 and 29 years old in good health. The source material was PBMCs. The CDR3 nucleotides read TGTGCCATCAGTGAGTCGAGCCGGGACAGGGGATCCGAGCAGTACTTC. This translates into CAISESSRDRGSEQYF.